This TCR beta chain emerged from a study of blood T cell repertoires in COVID-19. From germline, CDR1 is SQVTM and CDR2 ANQGSEA. Trimming pared 5 bases from V and 1 base from J, leaving 5 bases between. This CDR3 spans 11 amino acids. Profiled with immunoSEQ multiplex PCR; TCRdb holds only in-frame clones, not every one. The sample lists approximately 150,000 clones, 80% to 90% occurring once. Input material: peripheral blood. This sequence joins TRBV29-1 and TRBJ1-1; D is unclear. The TCR originated in a woman in her 50s with acute or convalescent COVID-19. The CDR3 sequence: CSVCRNTEAFF. CDR3 DNA: TGCAGCGTTTGTAGGAACACTGAAGCTTTCTTT. Based on the CDR3 plus reference TRBV29-1 and TRBJ1-1, the full variable domain is SAVISQKPSRDICQRGTSLTIQCQVDSQVTMMFWYRQQPGQSLTLIATANQGSEATYESGFVIDKFPISRPNLTFSTLTVSNMSPEDSSIYLCSVCRNTEAFFGQGTRLTVV.